This TCR beta chain derives from a study of circulating and synovial CD4+ cells in juvenile arthritis (dated by TCRdb to the mid-2010s). At the level of the whole study: Within each patient, the study compared the TCRbeta CDR3 repertoires of three groups: circulating HLA-DR+ CD4 T cells, bulk blood CD4 T cells, and synovial CD4 T cells. Repertoire sequencing was performed with the aim of confirming enrichment of synovial clonotypes in a circulating synovial-like CD4 T cell subset. Here is what the overall study found, with its caveats: Since overlap with synovium went up as sequencing depth increased, the measured fractions of shared clonotypes likely underestimated the full repertoire overlap. Circulating pathogenic-like lymphocytes were found to cluster with synovial T cells, and a substantially higher fraction of CDR3 sequences was shared with synovium by circulating pathogenic-like lymphocytes than by bulk blood. Because T cell genome counts in CPL samples and bulk blood CD4 samples differed by at least an order of magnitude, sample-size effects were addressed. The difference between circulating pathogenic-like lymphocytes and bulk blood T cells was not detected by traditional Vbeta family usage analysis. Synovial and circulating pathogenic-like lymphocyte repertoires were less diverse than bulk blood CD4 repertoires, and some CPL samples were as oligoclonal as synovium.

Library construction relied on the immunoSEQ multiplex PCR assay. TCRbeta CDR3 sequencing was performed as a commercial service by an external provider. In the source study's methods: The analyses used productive nucleotide sequences together with amino acid sequences obtained by in silico translation. Diversity was quantified by Renyi entropy over a range of alpha values, with sample size equalised by taking the median of 200 repeated subsamples. The distance between each pair of repertoires was calculated as one minus the Chao-modified Jaccard index, which corrects for under-sampling, and this distance was used for clustering. Frequency-weighted overlap with synovial clonotypes was computed over 200 sample sizes, 200 draws without replacement each, and reported at the smaller sample's size. In its TCRdb copy, this immuneACCESS table keeps in-frame sequences only and misses some clones. Where compared with another copy, unresolved V genes explain less than half of these, and the others have no known cause. The V and J calls and clone size are taken from that table; D and trimming were inferred from the DNA. Here the sample has 15,000 or so clones; approximately 89% occur a single time. The top ten clones comprise approximately 0.71% of the sample.

The sequenced samples were obtained from patients with active juvenile idiopathic arthritis. Sorting was carried out immediately after cells were thawed, and dead cells were excluded with Live/Dead Fixable Near-IR Stain. Notes on this clone: It has no known antigen specificity. Base qualities are not provided; no much larger clone lies one nucleotide away.

CDR1 and CDR2 (SGHVS, FQNEAQ) derive from the germline V gene. Reading from cysteine to phenylalanine, the CDR3 counts 16 amino acids. Kept here is only the CDR3 DNA, which spans 48 bases and is read in frame from base 1. The germline ends are 16 bases apart after V is trimmed by 5 bases and J by 1 base. Input material: CD4+ T cells from blood. Recombination connected TRBV7-8 to TRBJ2-3, and possibly TRBD2, on 6 matching bases. This receptor was obtained from a human donor with juvenile idiopathic arthritis. The bases are TGTGCCAGCAGCCCGCGGCGGGCTAGCGGCACAGATACGCAGTATTTT. Its protein reads: CASSPRRASGTDTQYF.